This T cell receptor (beta chain) is drawn from a study of shared clonotypes between healthy human individuals. Sequencing was performed with immunoSEQ multiplex PCR; in TCRdb, only in-frame clones are kept and a portion is missing. The sample has about 590,000 clones, around 95% seen once; the top ten hold 0.11%. The CDR3 sequence is 14 residues long. Trimming removed 3 bases from V and 7 bases from J; junction bases left unmatched: 6. Looked up from germline, CDR1 is MNHEY and CDR2 is SMNVEV (reference sequence). Naive CD8 cells, CD45RO-negative and positively selected for CCR7, excluded terminally differentiated effector memory CD45RA+ cells.

This rearrangement joins TRBV27 to TRBJ1-1; TRBD1 matches at 9 bases. The sample was naive CD8+ T cells sorted from blood. The sequence was collected from a woman in her thirties in good health. CDR3 in amino acids: CASSFTGGRVEAFF. As DNA, the CDR3 is TGTGCCAGCAGTTTTACAGGGGGCCGGGTTGAAGCTTTCTTT.